This T cell receptor (beta chain) was recorded in a study of tumor and adjacent non-tumor tissue in lung cancer. Study information: Some 3.9 million productive TCRbeta reads were obtained per sample on average. Study conclusions and caveats: Top 100 clones took a larger repertoire share in normal lung.

There are 15 residues in the CDR3. The V gene's germline CDR1 is KGHDR and CDR2 SFDVKD. Notes on this clonotype: The antigen is undetermined. A junction end diverges from the germline sequence, so it may reflect a read error.

A modified ARM-PCR protocol with three rounds of nested PCR amplified TCRbeta. MiXCR was run by TCRdb on the multiplex PCR reads, yielding one entry per CDR3 protein. The sample holds about 86,000 distinct CDR3 sequences, 65% to 80% seen once. RNA was extracted from bulk tissue without any cell sorting. The normal lung tissue was taken more than 3 cm from the tumor edge. This chain connects TRBV24-1 to TRBJ2-1; possible D gene TRBD1, 6 bases. The sample consisted of distant non-tumor lung tissue. The receptor was derived from a woman aged 45-65 years with non-small cell lung cancer. Here the CDR3 DNA reads TGTGCCACTAGTGGTTCGGGACAAGCGAACAATGAGCAGTTCTTC. This encodes CATSGSGQANNEQFF.